The next 28 T cell receptor beta chains were all read from a single sample in a study of cytotoxic CD8 clonotypes in ibrutinib-treated CLL. Clones were sequenced by immunoSEQ multiplex PCR, and TCRdb holds only the in-frame ones, with some missing. The table includes hundreds of thousands of clones, more than 65% detected once. Specimen: PBMCs, collected before ibrutinib treatment. The receptors originated from a human donor with chronic lymphocytic leukemia.

The chain carries TRBV2 and TRBJ1-5; no clear D. The CDR3 consists of 14 residues. Germline V lookup: CDR1 SNHLY, CDR2 FYNNEI. V shed 7 bases and J shed 4 bases, with 14 bases lying between them. CDR3 residues: CASMTTSLNQPQHF. The CDR3 coding sequence is TGTGCCAGCATGACAACGTCCTTGAATCAGCCCCAGCATTTT. Looking up the rest from reference TRBV2 and TRBJ1-5 gives the full variable domain: EPEVTQTPSHQVTQMGQEVILRCVPISNHLYFYWYRQILGQKVEFLVSFYNNEISEKSEIFDDQFSVERPDGSNFTLKIRSTKLEDSAMYFCASMTTSLNQPQHFGDGTRLSIL.

The chain recombines TRBV19 with TRBJ1-2; TRBD1 agrees at 8 bases. V lost 1 base and J lost 1; bases outside the gene matches: 2. From germline, CDR1 is LNHDA and CDR2 SQIVND (reference sequence). The length of the CDR3 is 15 residues. DNA for the CDR3: TGTGCCAGTAGTATAGCCGGACAGGGTAACTATGGCTACACCTTC. This gives the protein CASSIAGQGNYGYTF.

This clone was found once. The CDR3 coding sequence is TGTGCCAGCAGTTTCGGGCCCTTCGCTGGGAATGAGCAGTTCTTC. Its translation is CASSFGPFAGNEQFF. J is TRBJ2-1 and V is TRBV6-5; D unclear. CDR3 length: 15 residues. Trimming removed 4 bases at V and 7 bases at J, with 17 bases between. Germline values: CDR1 MNHEY, CDR2 SVGAGI.

The CDR3 DNA reads TGCAGCGGGTTAACGGGAGAAGAGACCCAGTACTTC. Its translation is CSGLTGEETQYF. The chain carries TRBV29-1 and TRBJ2-5; a weak D match, TRBD2 (6 bases). The V end was cut by 7 bases, the J end by 3 bases, with 12 bases between. The germline CDR1 and CDR2 sequences are SQVTM and ANQGSEA. The CDR3 length is 12 residues.

V usage is TRBV11-2 and J usage is TRBJ2-7; D gene unclear. This CDR3 is 13 amino acids long. The ends were cut back, 5 bases at V and 7 bases at J, with 15 bases in the middle. Germline CDR1 reads SGHAT; CDR2 reads FQNNGV. Here the CDR3 reads CASSPAFALEQYF. The CDR3 nucleotides are TGTGCCAGCAGCCCGGCGTTTGCCTTGGAGCAGTACTTC.

The chain uses TRBV6-1 and TRBJ2-7; D is perhaps TRBD2 (5 bases). Germline V lookup: CDR1 MNHNS, CDR2 SASEGT. CDR3 length: 12 amino acids. V shed 10 bases and J shed 0 bases, with 10 bases lying between them. The CDR3: CAISDPSYEQYF. CDR3 sequence (DNA): TGTGCCATTAGCGATCCCTCCTACGAGCAGTACTTC.

Comment on this clone: The sample holds other DNA sequences that translate to the same CDR3. The genes are TRBV20-1 and TRBJ1-2; D is unclear. The CDR3 contains 9 residues. Trimming left V 3 bases short and J 8 bases short, with 4 bases between. Germline lookup yields CDR1 DFQATT and CDR2 SNEGSKA (reference sequence). CDR3 region: CSASRGYTF. CDR3 sequence (DNA): TGCAGTGCTAGTAGGGGCTACACCTTC.

The V gene is TRBV7-8, the J gene TRBJ2-7; D perhaps matches TRBD2 (5 bases). The CDR3 extends over 14 amino acids. CDR1 is SGHVS, CDR2 FQNEAQ, per germline. V was clipped by 8 bases and J by 0 bases, with 14 bases between them. CDR3 DNA sequence: TGTGCCAGCCGACGTGGGAGTTACTCCTACGAGCAGTACTTC. Its translation: CASRRGSYSYEQYF.

This clone was observed a few times. This chain joins TRBV7-2 and TRBJ2-1, with 8 bases aligning to TRBD1. The ends lost 6 bases at V and 8 bases at J; junction bases unmatched: 9. There are 14 residues in the CDR3. In germline, CDR1 is SGHTA, CDR2 FQGNSA. The CDR3 DNA is TGTGCCAGCAGTCGAGGACAGGGCACCGATGAGCAGTTCTTC. Amino acid sequence: CASSRGQGTDEQFF.

J is TRBJ2-7 and V is TRBV27; 7 positions agree with TRBD2. Germline V lookup: CDR1 MNHEY, CDR2 SMNVEV (reference sequence). Trimming cost V 4 bases and J 1 base; bases outside gene matches: 7. The CDR3 is 15 amino acids. CDR3 sequence reads: CASSSSAGRSYEQYF. The CDR3 DNA is TGTGCCAGCAGTTCGTCAGCGGGGCGATCCTACGAGCAGTACTTC.

The chain recombines TRBV6-5 with TRBJ1-1; possibly TRBD1 for D (5 bases). Germline values: CDR1 MNHEY, CDR2 SVGAGI. The CDR3 extends over 12 amino acids. Here the CDR3 DNA reads TGTGCTGCGGCAGGGTACAACACTGAAGCTTTCTTT. Amino acid sequence: CAAAGYNTEAFF.

This clone was counted at least ten times. The chain employs TRBV19 and TRBJ2-1; D is perhaps TRBD2 (6 bases). Germline V gene sequence: CDR1 LNHDA, CDR2 SQIVND (reference sequence). The CDR3 covers 14 residues. V was trimmed by 9 bases and J by 6 bases, leaving 18 bases between them. The CDR3 loop is CASKRAVQLNEQFF. The CDR3 coding sequence is TGTGCCAGCAAGCGGGCGGTTCAGCTCAATGAGCAGTTCTTC.

The CDR3 loop reads CASSIERGGYGYTF. Written as DNA, the CDR3 is TGTGCCAGTAGTATAGAAAGAGGGGGCTATGGCTACACCTTC. This chain uses TRBV19 with TRBJ1-2, with D perhaps matching TRBD1 (6 bases). The CDR3 runs to 14 residues. In germline, CDR1 is LNHDA, CDR2 SQIVND (reference sequence). The V end was cut by 0 bases, the J end by 4 bases, with 9 bases between.

The chain is built from TRBV27 and TRBJ2-3, with D perhaps matching TRBD2 (5 bases). Germline loops: CDR1 MNHEY, CDR2 SMNVEV (reference sequence). Trimming removed 4 bases at V and 4 bases at J, with 12 bases between. This CDR3 is 14 amino acids long. The CDR3 DNA follows: TGTGCCAGCAGTTCAAAACTGGGAGCAGATACGCAGTATTTT. Translated, it gives CASSSKLGADTQYF.

The chain carries TRBV4-1 and TRBJ2-5; 11 bases line up with TRBD1. Trimming took 0 bases from V and 7 from J; bases not matched to a gene: 13. CDR1 is MGHRA, CDR2 YSYEKL, per germline. The CDR3 totals 18 residues. CDR3 coding DNA: TGCGCCAGCAGCCAAGACGAATTTTTGGGACAGGGGGTCCGGACCCAGTACTTC. Translated, it gives CASSQDEFLGQGVRTQYF.

The gene calls are TRBV18 and TRBJ1-2, with a possible D match to TRBD1 (5 bases). Trimming shortened V by 3 bases and J by 6 bases, and 20 bases separated the two germline ends. Germline values: CDR1 KGHSH, CDR2 LQKENI. The CDR3 is made up of 16 amino acids. This CDR3 is CASSPLGGSLPHGYTF. In DNA form, the CDR3 reads TGTGCCAGCTCACCCCTGGGGGGTAGCCTTCCCCATGGCTACACCTTC.

The V gene is TRBV5-1, the J gene TRBJ1-4, with 7 bases fitting TRBD1. Germline V gene sequence: CDR1 SGHRS, CDR2 YFSETQ. The CDR3 has 15 residues. V shed 5 bases, J shed 7 bases, and the junction held 11 bases outside the gene matches. CDR3 coding DNA: TGCGCCAGCAGTAGTACAGGGGAGGAAAGTGAAAAACTGTTTTTT. Its translation is CASSSTGEESEKLFF.

The V call is TRBV7-6, the J call TRBJ2-7; TRBD1 might be the D (6 bases). Germline V gene lookup returns CDR1 SGHVS and CDR2 FNYEAQ. The CDR3 covers 15 residues. V lost 0 bases and J lost 2, with 11 bases in between. CDR3 in amino acids: CASSLALQGPYEQYF. DNA of the CDR3: TGTGCCAGCAGCTTAGCTTTACAGGGCCCCTACGAGCAGTACTTC.

The genes are TRBV7-9 and TRBJ2-7; D ambiguous. V lost 0 bases to trimming and J lost 4 bases, with 7 bases between them. The CDR3 covers 13 residues. Germline V gives CDR1 SEHNR, CDR2 FQNEAQ (reference sequence). The CDR3 sequence is CASSLAPGYEQYF. As DNA, the CDR3 is TGTGCCAGCAGCTTAGCCCCCGGGTACGAGCAGTACTTC.

The chain links TRBV4-2 to TRBJ2-2; 8 bases agree with TRBD2. The CDR3 runs 18 residues. Germline V lookup: CDR1 LGHNA, CDR2 YNFKEQ. With 4 bases clipped from V and 3 bases from J, the junction kept 13 bases outside the gene matches. This CDR3 reads CASSRGRREATHTGELFF. The CDR3 DNA is TGTGCCAGCAGCCGGGGGCGGCGGGAGGCCACCCACACCGGGGAGCTGTTTTTT.

The chain uses TRBV7-6 and TRBJ1-3; 7 bases line up with TRBD1. The germline gives CDR1 SGHVS, CDR2 FNYEAQ. The CDR3 sequence is 16 residues long. V trimming: 5 bases; J trimming: 2 bases; junction bases outside the gene matches: 9. For the CDR3, the DNA is TGTGCCAGCAGCCGAGACAGGGATCGTCCTGGAAACACCATATATTTT. Its protein is CASSRDRDRPGNTIYF.

The rearrangement uses TRBV13 and TRBJ1-1, with unresolved D. The V gene's germline CDR1 is PRHDT and CDR2 FYEKMQ (reference sequence). This CDR3 is 11 amino acids long. V shed 2 bases and J shed 7 bases, with 5 bases lying between them. The CDR3 reads CASSLRLEAFF. CDR3 sequence (DNA): TGTGCCAGCAGCTTAAGGCTTGAAGCTTTCTTT.

The chain couples TRBV28 to TRBJ1-4, with unresolved D. V was shortened by 3 bases and J by 4 bases, with 12 bases between the two germline ends. Germline V gene sequence: CDR1 MDHEN, CDR2 SYDVKM. The length of the CDR3 is 15 residues. The CDR3 sequence: CASSFGYRDNEKLFF. DNA of the CDR3: TGTGCCAGCAGTTTTGGTTATAGGGATAATGAAAAACTGTTTTTT.

This chain uses TRBV5-1 with TRBJ2-7, with D possibly being TRBD1 or TRBD2 (5 bases each). This CDR3 region has 15 residues. Germline loops: CDR1 SGHRS, CDR2 YFSETQ. With 5 bases removed from V and 0 bases from J, the gap between germline ends came to 15 bases. This CDR3 reads CASSLTGAVSYEQYF. The CDR3 bases are TGCGCCAGCAGTTTAACAGGAGCGGTCTCCTACGAGCAGTACTTC.

The chain carries TRBV28 and TRBJ2-7; tentatively, D is TRBD1 or TRBD2 (5 bases each). Germline V gives CDR1 MDHEN, CDR2 SYDVKM. The CDR3 is 16 amino acids. Trimming took 2 bases from V and 3 from J, leaving 17 bases between them. The CDR3 sequence: CASSLRPGTAGYEQYF. The CDR3 DNA is TGTGCCAGCAGTTTAAGGCCCGGGACGGCGGGCTACGAGCAGTACTTC.

The V call is TRBV28, the J call TRBJ2-2; 11 nucleotides line up with TRBD2. Unmatched junction bases numbered 5, after V lost 5 bases and J lost 3 bases. Germline values: CDR1 MDHEN, CDR2 SYDVKM. CDR3 length equals 16 residues. This CDR3 reads CASSLTSGGYTGELFF. The CDR3 nucleotides read TGTGCCAGCAGTCTCACTAGCGGGGGTTACACCGGGGAGCTGTTTTTT. The complete variable domain, with remaining parts taken from reference TRBV28 and TRBJ2-2, reads DVKVTQSSRYLVKRTGEKVFLECVQDMDHENMFWYRQDPGLGLRLIYFSYDVKMKEKGDIPEGYSVSREKKERFSLILESASTNQTSMYLCASSLTSGGYTGELFFGEGSRLTVL.

Comments on this clone: In the same sample, other DNA sequences code for this CDR3. This chain uses TRBV29-1 with TRBJ2-7; no definite D call. V dropped 4 bases and J dropped 2 bases, with 6 bases sitting between them. The CDR3 has 11 residues. Germline loops: CDR1 SQVTM, CDR2 ANQGSEA. CDR3: CSVARTYEQYF. In DNA form, the CDR3 reads TGCAGCGTTGCTAGGACCTACGAGCAGTACTTC.

V and J are TRBV7-2 and TRBJ2-5, with 10 bases fitting TRBD2. The CDR3 has 16 amino acids. From germline, CDR1 is SGHTA and CDR2 FQGNSA. Trimming cost V 5 bases and J 4 bases; bases outside gene matches: 10. The CDR3 region has the DNA TGTGCCAGCAGCGCCCGGGCAAGACTAGCGGGAGAGACCCAGTACTTC. It translates to CASSARARLAGETQYF.